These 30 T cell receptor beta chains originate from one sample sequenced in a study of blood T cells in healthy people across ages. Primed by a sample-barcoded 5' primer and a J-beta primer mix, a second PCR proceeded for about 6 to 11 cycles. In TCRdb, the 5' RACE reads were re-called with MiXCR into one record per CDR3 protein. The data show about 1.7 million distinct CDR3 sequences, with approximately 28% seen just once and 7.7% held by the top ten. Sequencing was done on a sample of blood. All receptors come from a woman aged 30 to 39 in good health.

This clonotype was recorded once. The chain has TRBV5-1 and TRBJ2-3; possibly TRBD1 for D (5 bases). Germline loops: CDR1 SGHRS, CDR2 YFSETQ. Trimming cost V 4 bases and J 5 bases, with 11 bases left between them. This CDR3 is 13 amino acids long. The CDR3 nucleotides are TGCGCCAGCAGCAAAGAAAGGGGAGATACGCAGTATTTT. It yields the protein CASSKERGDTQYF.

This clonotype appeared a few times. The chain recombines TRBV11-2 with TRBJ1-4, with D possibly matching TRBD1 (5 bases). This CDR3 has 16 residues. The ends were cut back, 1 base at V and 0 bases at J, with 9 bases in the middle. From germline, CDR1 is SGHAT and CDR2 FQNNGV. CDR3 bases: TGTGCCAGCAGCTTAGGACAGCCAACAACTAATGAAAAACTGTTTTTT. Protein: CASSLGQPTTNEKLFF.

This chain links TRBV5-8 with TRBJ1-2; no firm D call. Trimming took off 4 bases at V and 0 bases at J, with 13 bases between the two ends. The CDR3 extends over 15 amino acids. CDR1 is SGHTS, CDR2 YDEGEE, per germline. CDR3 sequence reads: CASSLSMGSNYGYTF. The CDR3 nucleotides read TGTGCCAGCAGCCTGAGCATGGGGTCTAACTATGGCTACACCTTC.

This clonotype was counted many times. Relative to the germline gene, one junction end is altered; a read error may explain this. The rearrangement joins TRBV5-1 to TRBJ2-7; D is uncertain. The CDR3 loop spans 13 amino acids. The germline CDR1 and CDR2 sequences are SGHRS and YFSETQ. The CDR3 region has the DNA TGTGCCAGCAGTTTGTCCACGTCCTACGAGCAGTACTTC. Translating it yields CASSLSTSYEQYF.

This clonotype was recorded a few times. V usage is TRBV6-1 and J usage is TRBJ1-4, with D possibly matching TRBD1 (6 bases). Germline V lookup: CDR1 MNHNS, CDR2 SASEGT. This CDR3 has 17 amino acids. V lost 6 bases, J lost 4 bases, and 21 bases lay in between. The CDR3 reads CASSIYRASMGNEKLFF. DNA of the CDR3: TGTGCCAGCAGCATTTACAGGGCGTCCATGGGTAATGAAAAACTGTTTTTT.

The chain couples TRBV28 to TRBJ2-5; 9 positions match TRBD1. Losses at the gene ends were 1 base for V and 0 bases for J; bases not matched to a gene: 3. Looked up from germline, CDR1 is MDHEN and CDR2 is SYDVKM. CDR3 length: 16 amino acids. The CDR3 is CASSLSGTGYQETQYF. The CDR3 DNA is TGTGCCAGCAGTTTATCAGGGACAGGGTACCAAGAGACCCAGTACTTC.

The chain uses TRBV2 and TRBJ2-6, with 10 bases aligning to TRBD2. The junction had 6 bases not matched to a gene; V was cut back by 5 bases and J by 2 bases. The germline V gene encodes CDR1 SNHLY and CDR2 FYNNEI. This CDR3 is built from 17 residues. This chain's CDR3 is CASSPPSGRTGANVLTF. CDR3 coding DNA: TGTGCCAGCAGTCCTCCTAGCGGGAGAACTGGGGCCAACGTCCTGACTTTC. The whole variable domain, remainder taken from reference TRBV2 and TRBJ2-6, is EPEVTQTPSHQVTQMGQEVILRCVPISNHLYFYWYRQILGQKVEFLVSFYNNEISEKSEIFDDQFSVERPDGSNFTLKIRSTKLEDSAMYFCASSPPSGRTGANVLTFGAGSRLTVL.

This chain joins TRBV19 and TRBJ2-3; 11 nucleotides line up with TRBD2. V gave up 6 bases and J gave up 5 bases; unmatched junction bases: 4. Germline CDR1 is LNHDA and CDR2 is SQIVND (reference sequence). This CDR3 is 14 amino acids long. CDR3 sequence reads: CASRTSGSRDTQYF. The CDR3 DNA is TGTGCCAGTAGAACTAGCGGGAGTAGAGATACGCAGTATTTT.

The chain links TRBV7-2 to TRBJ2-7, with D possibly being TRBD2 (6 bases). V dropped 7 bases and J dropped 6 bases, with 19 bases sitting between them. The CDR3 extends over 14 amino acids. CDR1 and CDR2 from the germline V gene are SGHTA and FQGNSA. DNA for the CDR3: TGTGCCAGCACCGCCGCCCGGGAGAGTCCCGAGCAGTACTTC. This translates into CASTAARESPEQYF. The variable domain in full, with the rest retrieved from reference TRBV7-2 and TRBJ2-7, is GAGVSQSPSNKVTEKGKDVELRCDPISGHTALYWYRQSLGQGLEFLIYFQGNSAPDKSGLPSDRFSAERTGGSVSTLTIQRTQQEDSAVYLCASTAARESPEQYFGPGTRLTVT.

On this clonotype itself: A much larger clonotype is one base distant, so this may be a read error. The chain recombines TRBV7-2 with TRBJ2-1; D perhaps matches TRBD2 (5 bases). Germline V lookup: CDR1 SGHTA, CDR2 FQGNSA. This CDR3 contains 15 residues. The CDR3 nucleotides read TGTGCCAGCAGCTCGCGGGTTGGCTCCTACAATGAGCGGTTCTTC. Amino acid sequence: CASSSRVGSYNERFF. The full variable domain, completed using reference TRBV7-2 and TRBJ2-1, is GAGVSQSPSNKVTEKGKDVELRCDPISGHTALYWYRQSLGQGLEFLIYFQGNSAPDKSGLPSDRFSAERTGGSVSTLTIQRTQQEDSAVYLCASSSRVGSYNERFFGPGTRLTVL.

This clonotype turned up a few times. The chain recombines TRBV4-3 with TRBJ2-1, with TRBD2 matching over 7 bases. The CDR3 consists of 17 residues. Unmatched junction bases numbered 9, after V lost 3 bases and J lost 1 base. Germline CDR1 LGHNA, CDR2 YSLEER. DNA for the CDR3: TGCGCCAGCAGCCACACGGCAGCGGGAAGTTCCTACAATGAGCAGTTCTTC. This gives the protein CASSHTAAGSSYNEQFF.

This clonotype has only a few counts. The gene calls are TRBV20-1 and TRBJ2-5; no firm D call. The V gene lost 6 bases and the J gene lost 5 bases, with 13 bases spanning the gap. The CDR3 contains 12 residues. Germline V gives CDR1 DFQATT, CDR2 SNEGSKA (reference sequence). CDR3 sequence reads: CSARRLGETQYF. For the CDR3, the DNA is TGCAGTGCCCGTAGACTCGGGGAGACCCAGTACTTC.

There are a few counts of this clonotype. This chain's CDR3 is CASSLLDREKLFF. CDR3 sequence (DNA): TGTGCCAGCAGCCTCCTGGACCGGGAAAAACTGTTTTTT. The gene calls are TRBV3-1 and TRBJ1-4; no clear D. This CDR3 has 13 residues. CDR1 and CDR2 from the germline V gene are LGHDT and YNNKEL (reference sequence). Trimming removed 4 bases from V and 8 bases from J, with 11 bases in between.

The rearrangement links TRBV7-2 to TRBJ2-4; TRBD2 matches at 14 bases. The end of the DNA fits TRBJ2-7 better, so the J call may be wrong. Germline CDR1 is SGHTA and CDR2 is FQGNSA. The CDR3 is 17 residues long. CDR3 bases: TGTGCCAGCAGCTACAGGACTAGCGGGGGGTTCGCCTACGAGCAGTACTTC. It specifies CASSYRTSGGFAYEQYF.

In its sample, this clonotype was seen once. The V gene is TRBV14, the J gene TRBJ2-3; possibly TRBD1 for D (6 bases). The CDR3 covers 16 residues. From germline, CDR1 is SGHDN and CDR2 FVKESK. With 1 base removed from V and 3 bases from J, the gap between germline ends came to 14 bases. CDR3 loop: CASSQATAGVTDTQYF. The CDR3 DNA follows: TGTGCCAGCAGCCAAGCAACGGCAGGGGTTACAGATACGCAGTATTTT.

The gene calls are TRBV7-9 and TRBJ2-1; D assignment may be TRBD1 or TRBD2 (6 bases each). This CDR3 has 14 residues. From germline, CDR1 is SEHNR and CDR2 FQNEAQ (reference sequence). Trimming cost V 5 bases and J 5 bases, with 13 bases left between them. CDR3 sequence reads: CASSARGPNNEQFF. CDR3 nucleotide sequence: TGTGCCAGCAGCGCCCGGGGGCCTAACAATGAGCAGTTCTTC.

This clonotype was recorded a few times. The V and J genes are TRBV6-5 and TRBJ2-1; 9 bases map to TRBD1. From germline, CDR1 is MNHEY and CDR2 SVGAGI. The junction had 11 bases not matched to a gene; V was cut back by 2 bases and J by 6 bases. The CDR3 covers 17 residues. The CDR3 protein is CASSYASPGQGGNEQFF. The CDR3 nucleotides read TGTGCCAGCAGTTACGCTTCGCCGGGACAGGGTGGCAATGAGCAGTTCTTC.

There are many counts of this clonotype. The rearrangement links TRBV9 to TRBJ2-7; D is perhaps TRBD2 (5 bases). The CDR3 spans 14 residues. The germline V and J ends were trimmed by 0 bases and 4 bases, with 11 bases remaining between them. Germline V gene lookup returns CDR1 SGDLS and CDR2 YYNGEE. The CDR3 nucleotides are TGTGCCAGCAGCGTAGCTATTGAGGGATACGAGCAGTACTTC. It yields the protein CASSVAIEGYEQYF. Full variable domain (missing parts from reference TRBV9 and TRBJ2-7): DSGVTQTPKHLITATGQRVTLRCSPRSGDLSVYWYQQSLDQGLQFLIQYYNGEERAKGNILERFSAQQFPDLHSELNLSSLELGDSALYFCASSVAIEGYEQYFGPGTRLTVT.

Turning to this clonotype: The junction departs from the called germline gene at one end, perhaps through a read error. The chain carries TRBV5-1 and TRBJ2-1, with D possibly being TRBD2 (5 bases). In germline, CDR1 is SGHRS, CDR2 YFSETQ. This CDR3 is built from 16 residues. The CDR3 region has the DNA TGCGCCAGCAGCTTCCGTACCGGGATCTCCTACAACGAGCAGTTCTTC. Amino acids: CASSFRTGISYNEQFF.

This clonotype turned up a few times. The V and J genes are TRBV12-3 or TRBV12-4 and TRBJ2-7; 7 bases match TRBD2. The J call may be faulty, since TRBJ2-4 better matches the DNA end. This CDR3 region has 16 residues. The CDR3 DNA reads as TGTGCCAGCAGTTTGTGGGAGGGAACAGGCGAAAACATTCAGTACTTC. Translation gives CASSLWEGTGENIQYF.

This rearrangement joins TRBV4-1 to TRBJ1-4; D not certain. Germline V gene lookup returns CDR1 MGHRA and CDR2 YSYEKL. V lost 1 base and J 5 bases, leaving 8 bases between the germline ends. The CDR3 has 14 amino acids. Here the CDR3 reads CASSQVGLNEKLFF. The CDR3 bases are TGCGCCAGCAGCCAAGTGGGTCTGAATGAAAAACTGTTTTTT.

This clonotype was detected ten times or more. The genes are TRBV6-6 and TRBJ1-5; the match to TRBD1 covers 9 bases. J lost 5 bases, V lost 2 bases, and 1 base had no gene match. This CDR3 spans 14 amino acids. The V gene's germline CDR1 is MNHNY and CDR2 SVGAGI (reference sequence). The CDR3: CASSYRDRDQPQHF. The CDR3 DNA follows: TGTGCCAGCAGTTACCGGGACAGGGATCAGCCCCAGCATTTT.

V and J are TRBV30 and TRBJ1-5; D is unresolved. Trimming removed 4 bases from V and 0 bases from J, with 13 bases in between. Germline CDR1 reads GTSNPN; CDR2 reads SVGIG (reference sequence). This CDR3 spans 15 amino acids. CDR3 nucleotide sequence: TGTGCCTGGACCCCCGACGGATATAGCAATCAGCCCCAGCATTTT. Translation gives CAWTPDGYSNQPQHF.

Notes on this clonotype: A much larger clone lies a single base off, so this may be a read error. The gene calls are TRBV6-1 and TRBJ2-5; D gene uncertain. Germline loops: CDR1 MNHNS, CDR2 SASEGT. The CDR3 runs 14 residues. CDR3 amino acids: CVSSRLGRQETQYF. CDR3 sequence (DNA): TGTGTCAGCAGTAGGTTAGGCAGACAAGAGACCCAGTACTTC.

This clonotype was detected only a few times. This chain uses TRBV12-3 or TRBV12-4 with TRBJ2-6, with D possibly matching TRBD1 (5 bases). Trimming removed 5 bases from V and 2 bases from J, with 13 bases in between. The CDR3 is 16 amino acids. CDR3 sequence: CASSPRTKAGANVLTF. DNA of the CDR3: TGTGCCAGCAGTCCCAGGACAAAAGCTGGGGCCAACGTCCTGACTTTC.

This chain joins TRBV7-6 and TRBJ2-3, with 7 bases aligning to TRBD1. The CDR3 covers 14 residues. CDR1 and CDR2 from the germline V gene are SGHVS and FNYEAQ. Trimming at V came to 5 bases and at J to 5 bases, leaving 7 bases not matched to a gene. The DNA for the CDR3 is TGTGCCAGCAGCGCATGGACAGGCCGAGATACGCAGTATTTT. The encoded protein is CASSAWTGRDTQYF.

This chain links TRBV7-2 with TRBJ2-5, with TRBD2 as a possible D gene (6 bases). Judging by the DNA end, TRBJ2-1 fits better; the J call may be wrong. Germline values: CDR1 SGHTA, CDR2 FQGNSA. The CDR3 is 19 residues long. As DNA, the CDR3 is TGTGCCAGCAGCTTATTACCTGCCACCTTGGGACTCTCACAAGAGACCCAGTTCTTC. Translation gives CASSLLPATLGLSQETQFF.

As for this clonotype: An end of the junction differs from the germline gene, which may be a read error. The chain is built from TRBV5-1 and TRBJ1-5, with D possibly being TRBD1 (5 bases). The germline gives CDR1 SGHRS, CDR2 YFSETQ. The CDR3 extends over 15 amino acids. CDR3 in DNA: TGCGCCAGCAGCTTGGAAGGGGCGGGCAATCAGCCCCGGCATTTT. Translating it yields CASSLEGAGNQPRHF.

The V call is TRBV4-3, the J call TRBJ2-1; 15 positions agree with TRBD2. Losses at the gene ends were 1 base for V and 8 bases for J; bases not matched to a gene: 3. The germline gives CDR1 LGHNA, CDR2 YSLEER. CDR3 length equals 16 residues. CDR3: CASSQGTSGRGDEQFF. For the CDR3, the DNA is TGCGCCAGCAGCCAAGGGACTAGCGGGAGGGGCGATGAGCAGTTCTTC.

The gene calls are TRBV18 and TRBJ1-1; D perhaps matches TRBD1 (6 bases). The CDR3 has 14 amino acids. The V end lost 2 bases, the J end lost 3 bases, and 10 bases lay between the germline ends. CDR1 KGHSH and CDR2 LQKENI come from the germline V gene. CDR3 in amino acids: CASSPSQGYTEAFF. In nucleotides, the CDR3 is TGTGCCAGCTCACCATCGCAGGGGTACACTGAAGCTTTCTTT.